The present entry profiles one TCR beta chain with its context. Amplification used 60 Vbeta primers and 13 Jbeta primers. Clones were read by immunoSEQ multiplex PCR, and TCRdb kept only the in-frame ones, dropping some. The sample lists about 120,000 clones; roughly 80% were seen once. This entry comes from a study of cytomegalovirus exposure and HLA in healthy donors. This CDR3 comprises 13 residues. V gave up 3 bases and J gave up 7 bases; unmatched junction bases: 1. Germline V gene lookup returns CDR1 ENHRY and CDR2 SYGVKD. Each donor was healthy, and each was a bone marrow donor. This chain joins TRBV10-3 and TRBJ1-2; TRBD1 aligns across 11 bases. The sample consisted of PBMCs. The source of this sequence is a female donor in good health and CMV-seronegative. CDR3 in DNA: TGTGCCATCAGTGAAGGACAGGGGGCTGGCTACACCTTC. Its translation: CAISEGQGAGYTF.